This T cell receptor beta chain was retrieved from a study of beta chain features in type 1 diabetes. With 3 bases clipped from V and 3 bases from J, the junction kept 7 bases outside the gene matches. This CDR3 region has 15 residues. Per germline, CDR1 MGHDK and CDR2 SYGVNS. The study reverse transcribed the entire isolated RNA, so it sequenced expressed TCRB transcripts. Assay: immunoSEQ multiplex PCR; the TCRdb copy retains only in-frame clones and omits some. The sample has under 450,000 clones, roughly 16% seen once. Every donor had blood drawn once into heparin, 100 to 150 mL on average. Each of the CD4+ naive, central memory, regulatory and stem cell-like memory populations was sorted via CD45RO/CCR7/CD25/CD127/CD95/CD27.

The sequenced material came from naive CD4+ T cells from blood. This TCR derives from a woman in her late teens or twenties in good health. The V and J genes are TRBV25-1 and TRBJ1-2; 7 bases line up with TRBD1. CDR3: CASSDLQGNDYGYTF. The CDR3 DNA reads TGTGCCAGCAGTGACCTACAGGGGAACGACTATGGCTACACCTTC.